This T cell receptor beta chain was observed in a study of control samples from healthy donors and cancer patients. J lost 3 bases, V lost 5 bases, and 4 bases had no gene match. Germline V gives CDR1 SGHNT, CDR2 YYREEE (reference sequence). CDR3 length: 14 residues. Profiled with immunoSEQ multiplex PCR; TCRdb holds only in-frame clones, not every one. Of 100,000 to 150,000 clones in the sample, more than 80% were seen once. The sequenced sample consisted of blood. This TCR was sampled from a man aged 40-49 years in good health. This chain joins TRBV5-4 and TRBJ2-5; 10 bases align to TRBD1. CDR3 DNA sequence: TGTGCCAGCAGGGACAGGGGGAGAGAAGAGACCCAGTACTTC. Its protein product is CASRDRGREETQYF.